The following is a T cell receptor (beta chain) sequence with its context. In its sample, this clone was seen a few times. Its antigen target is currently unknown. No quality values exist for individual bases; no much larger clone is one base distant. Donors were healthy HIV-negative adults with no recently reported acute infections or vaccinations. Every donor was a Caucasian adult residing in Nashville, Tennessee, USA. CD4+ T cells were enriched through magnetic negative selection, after which naive cells were positively selected on CD45RA and the remaining negative fraction served as the memory subset. Blood was obtained by leukapheresis, after which PBMCs were separated by Ficoll-Histopaque density gradient centrifugation and cryopreserved in liquid nitrogen vapor phase. Analytical flow cytometry was used to check the purity and quantity of each magnetically sorted T cell population. From each sorted fraction, genomic DNA was isolated and quantified by UV absorbance on a Nanodrop 2000c.

Using the deep immunoSEQ assay, TCR CDR3 regions were amplified from genomic DNA by multiplex PCR. Extracted genomic DNA from each cell subset was spread evenly across all wells of several immunoSEQ 96-well plates, with each plate serving as a replicate. Each replicate PCR for sorted subsets received around 200 ng genomic DNA, equal to about 30,000 T cell genomes. Purified libraries were quantified with a Qubit 3.0 fluorometer, sized on a Bioanalyzer 2100, and re-quantified with the KAPA Library Quantification kit. Every immunoSEQ 96-well plate was sequenced on a separate single-read 150-cycle Illumina NextSeq 550 flow cell. The original methods were these. Because only junctional sequences without quality scores were contained in the immunoSEQ output, filtering matching that applied to full-length reads could not be performed. To assign V/J genes and CDR3, sequences were annotated using PyIR, a Python wrapper for IgBLAST v1.9, with IMGT germline references. Any read was removed if the V/J assignment was weak (E-value above 1e-6), the CDR3 was missing, or the read contained stop codons, out-of-frame junctions, or ambiguous translated residues. V3J clonotypes were defined as sequences sharing an identical inferred V gene, J gene, and CDR3 amino acid sequence. Percentage overlap between repertoires was computed as shared unique clonotypes divided by the size of the smaller repertoire. Repertoire richness was assessed with RTK rarefaction, the Chao1 estimator, and Recon v2.1 estimates of unobserved clonotypes. OLGA was used to compute generation probabilities for all TCRbeta clonotypes that the gDNA method yielded from a few donors. Imported from immuneACCESS, the table was reduced by TCRdb to in-frame sequences with V and J called. These copies leave out some clones; in studies compared against another copy, an unresolved V gene accounts for under half, and the cause of the remainder is not known. V and J calls and clone size follow that table, whereas D and trimming were derived from the DNA. This sample lists about 1.1 million clones; 75% to 85% were detected once. The ten biggest clones cover under 0.6% of the sample.

The sample belongs to a study of shared clonotypes between healthy human individuals (dated by TCRdb to 2020 to 2022). About the study as a whole: A few men and a couple of women, aged 18 to 49 years, made up the cohort. Per donor, three plates each were used for CD4 naive and CD4 memory, two for CD8 naive, and one for CD8 memory. To estimate repertoire size and how much clonotype sharing occurs between individuals, the study deeply sequenced the blood TCR repertoires of roughly 5 healthy adults. To increase sequencing depth and limit assay-specific biases, TCR repertoire library preparation and sequencing were carried out by different laboratories using diverse techniques. Between about 0.94 and 8.9 billion PBMCs per donor were obtained by leukapheresis.

Beyond this particular receptor, the publication reports: Sampling was restricted to blood, and TCR repertoires in tissues likely differ from the TCR repertoires found in blood. Pairwise subsampling indicated that sequencing depth was expected to affect the degree of clonotype sharing among donors. Compared with non-shared clonotypes, clonotypes shared by all four sorted-subset donors had higher generation probabilities. Estimated clonotype richness was generally larger for naive than for memory subsets. Because the study included only a small number of donors, the genetic and exposure-history diversity represented was limited. Even with the large sequencing depth, rarefaction of the sorted-subset datasets indicated that sequencing was incomplete. Approximately 5% of naive CD4, 3.5% of naive CD8, roughly 2.4% of memory CD4, and about 0.4% of memory CD8 clonotypes were shared across several donors.

Sequenced sample: memory CD4+ T cells from PBMCs. Read against the paper, the sample's cell subset or site label means: CD45RA-negative fraction. The sequence derives from a man younger than 35 in good health. Some clones in this sample may be carry-over from other donors' samples.

The CDR3 region reads CATAQDYGYTF. The bases are TGTGCCACAGCCCAGGACTATGGCTACACCTTC. The chain couples TRBV10-3 to TRBJ1-2; the D gene cannot be resolved reliably. V and J lose 10 bases and 3 bases, and a span of 9 bases separates them. Counted from cysteine to phenylalanine, this CDR3 has 11 amino acids. Only the CDR3 portion is preserved as DNA: 33 bases, with reading frame beginning at the first base. Reading the germline V gene gives CDR1 ENHRY and CDR2 SYGVKD.